The rows below give T cell receptor beta chains drawn from one sample of a study of naive and memory T cell subsets. TCRdb called the UMI-ligation and nested PCR reads again in MiXCR, with one record for every CDR3 protein. The sample contains just over 80,000 distinct CDR3 sequences, about 10% of which appear only once. The material sequenced was naive CD8+ T cells from blood. These receptors originate from a human donor in good health. Both conserved end residues are part of each CDR3. Fields, in order: D gene, V gene, J gene, clone size, CDR3 protein, CDR3 DNA. A D gene is named only where the DNA matches it firmly. Where a row states a size, it is once, few, many or the class of an expanded clone; other rows omit it.

TRBD2	TRBV7-6	TRBJ2-3	.	CASSLEVAGATDTQYF	TGTGCCAGCAGCTTAGAGGTAGCGGGAGCCACAGATACGCAGTATTTT
TRBD2	TRBV9	TRBJ2-7	.	CASSVSGSISSYEQYF	TGTGCCAGCAGCGTAAGCGGGAGCATATCCTCCTACGAGCAGTACTTC
TRBD1	TRBV4-2	TRBJ1-6	many	CASSQDGTVHSPLHF	TGTGCCAGCAGCCAAGATGGGACAGTTCATTCACCCCTCCACTTT
TRBD1	TRBV7-8	TRBJ2-7	.	CASSLGRDSTYEQYF	TGTGCCAGCAGCTTGGGCCGGGACAGTACCTACGAGCAGTACTTC
.	TRBV19	TRBJ2-7	.	CASSTVGGYEQYF	TGTGCCAGTAGTACCGTCGGGGGCTACGAGCAGTACTTC
.	TRBV15	TRBJ2-1	many	CATSRTGWVGSYNEQFF	TGTGCCACCAGCAGGACAGGATGGGTAGGCTCCTACAATGAGCAGTTCTTC
TRBD1	TRBV12-3/TRBV12-4	TRBJ2-1	.	CASSLMGTGTNNEQFF	TGTGCCAGCAGTTTAATGGGGACAGGGACAAACAATGAGCAGTTCTTC
TRBD2	TRBV30	TRBJ2-1	.	CAWTDSGRDNEQFF	TGTGCCTGGACGGATAGCGGGAGAGACAATGAGCAGTTCTTC
TRBD2	TRBV7-9	TRBJ2-7	.	CASSLIGGIYEQYF	TGTGCCAGCAGCTTAATCGGGGGGATCTACGAGCAGTACTTC
TRBD2	TRBV12-5	TRBJ2-1	many	CASGGTTAQSSYNEQFF	TGTGCTAGTGGGGGGACTACCGCTCAGAGCTCCTACAATGAGCAGTTCTTC